This T cell receptor (beta chain) was found in a study of blood T cells in healthy people across ages. Notes on the study in general: Roughly linear age-related decline in beta diversity appeared, significant by age about 37.

Using a J-beta primer mix together with a sample-barcoded 5' primer, a second PCR was run for about 6 to 12 cycles. Every molecule of cDNA carried a tag from a template-switch adaptor with 12 random nucleotides. There were at least 2.5 million CDR3-containing paired-end reads obtained from each sample. TCRdb re-analysed the 5' RACE reads in MiXCR, keeping a single row per CDR3 protein. The table lists some 730,000 distinct CDR3 sequences, approximately 21% of them singletons. Germline V lookup: CDR1 KGHSH, CDR2 LQKENI. The CDR3 spans 14 residues. Trimming cost V 5 bases and J 1 base; bases outside gene matches: 4. Extraction yielded at least 6 micrograms of total RNA per sample. This clonotype was observed many times. Its cognate antigen is unknown.

The sequencing sample was made of blood. This chain connects TRBV18 to TRBJ2-5; TRBD1 matches 7 bases. This TCR derives from a man in his sixties or seventies in good health. The CDR3 DNA reads as TGTGCCAGCTCAGTGGGGACAGTCCAAGAGACCCAGTACTTC. This codes for CASSVGTVQETQYF.